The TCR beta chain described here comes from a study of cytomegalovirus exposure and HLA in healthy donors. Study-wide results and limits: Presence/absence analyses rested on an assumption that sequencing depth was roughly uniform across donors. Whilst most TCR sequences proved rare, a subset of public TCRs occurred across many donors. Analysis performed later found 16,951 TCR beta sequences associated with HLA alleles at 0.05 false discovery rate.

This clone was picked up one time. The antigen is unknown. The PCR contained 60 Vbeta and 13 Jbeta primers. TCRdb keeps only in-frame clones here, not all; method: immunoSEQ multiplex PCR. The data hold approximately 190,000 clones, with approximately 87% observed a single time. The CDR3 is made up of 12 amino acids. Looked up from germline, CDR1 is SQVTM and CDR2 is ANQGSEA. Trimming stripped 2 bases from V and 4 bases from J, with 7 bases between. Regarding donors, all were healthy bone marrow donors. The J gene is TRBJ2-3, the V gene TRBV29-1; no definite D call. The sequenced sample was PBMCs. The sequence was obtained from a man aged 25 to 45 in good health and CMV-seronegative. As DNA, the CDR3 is TGCAGCGTTGAATCGGTTGCAGATACGCAGTATTTT. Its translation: CSVESVADTQYF.